The 27 T cell receptor beta chains given below trace back to one sample, sequenced in a study of shared clonotypes between healthy human individuals. Libraries were prepared by immunoSEQ multiplex PCR; TCRdb keeps only in-frame clonotypes and omits some of them. The sample lists over a million clones, roughly 95% seen once, with roughly 1.2% in the top ten. Material: naive CD4+ T cells sorted from blood. The subset: CD45RA+ positively selected. These receptors were obtained from a man aged 30-40 years in good health.

Comments on this clone: Other DNA sequences in this sample translate to the same CDR3. The rearrangement joins TRBV15 to TRBJ1-1; no clear D gene. CDR3 length: 12 amino acids. V shed 3 bases and J shed 4 bases, with 6 bases lying between them. Germline assignment: CDR1 LNHNV and CDR2 YYDKDF (reference sequence). As DNA, the CDR3 is TGTGCCACCAGCAGGGCCGGCACTGAAGCTTTCTTT. Its protein is CATSRAGTEAFF.

The chain has TRBV6-5 and TRBJ2-1; 11 bases match TRBD2. The CDR3 loop spans 15 amino acids. The ends lost 6 bases at V and 7 bases at J; junction bases unmatched: 8. From germline, CDR1 is MNHEY and CDR2 SVGAGI. CDR3 residues: CASSDPRTSGNEQFF. The CDR3 bases are TGTGCCAGCAGCGACCCAAGGACTAGCGGGAATGAGCAGTTCTTC.

This chain uses TRBV14 with TRBJ1-4; D unresolved. V was trimmed by 4 bases and J by 6 bases, leaving 9 bases between them. Germline CDR1 SGHDN, CDR2 FVKESK. The CDR3 runs to 13 residues. The CDR3 DNA follows: TGTGCCAGCAGCCCCCGCCTGTATGAAAAACTGTTTTTT. Its protein is CASSPRLYEKLFF.

Regarding this clone: Within the sample, other DNA sequences also encode this same CDR3. The chain is built from TRBV5-1 and TRBJ2-1; tentative D call: TRBD1 (5 bases). Trimming pared 3 bases from V and 0 bases from J, leaving 10 bases between. This CDR3 comprises 15 residues. The germline CDR1 and CDR2 sequences are SGHRS and YFSETQ. CDR3 DNA: TGCGCCAGCAGCTCCCAGGGTAGCTCCTACAATGAGCAGTTCTTC. It translates to CASSSQGSSYNEQFF.

This chain links TRBV6-1 with TRBJ2-1; TRBD2 aligns across 15 bases. This CDR3 contains 18 residues. Germline assignment: CDR1 MNHNS and CDR2 SASEGT. The ends lost 4 bases at V and 2 bases at J; junction bases unmatched: 6. CDR3 sequence reads: CASSGDGLAGGAYNEQFF. The CDR3 nucleotides are TGTGCCAGCAGTGGGGACGGACTAGCGGGAGGGGCCTACAATGAGCAGTTCTTC.

The chain employs TRBV7-9 and TRBJ2-3, with 11 bases lining up with TRBD2. The CDR3 spans 16 residues. Germline V gene sequence: CDR1 SEHNR, CDR2 FQNEAQ (reference sequence). Trimming removed 4 bases from V and 4 bases from J; junction bases left unmatched: 7. The CDR3: CASSSPVAGGPDTQYF. Written as DNA, the CDR3 is TGTGCCAGCAGCTCCCCAGTAGCGGGAGGGCCAGATACGCAGTATTTT. Filled out from reference TRBV7-9 and TRBJ2-3, the complete variable domain reads DTGVSQNPRHKITKRGQNVTFRCDPISEHNRLYWYRQTLGQGPEFLTYFQNEAQLEKSRLLSDRFSAERPKGSFSTLEIQRTEQGDSAMYLCASSSPVAGGPDTQYFGPGTRLTVL.

This clone was recorded only once. This rearrangement joins TRBV18 to TRBJ2-3, with TRBD1 as a possible D gene (5 bases). Trimming took 3 bases from V and 3 from J, leaving 16 bases between them. CDR1 and CDR2 (germline): KGHSH, LQKENI. CDR3 length equals 16 residues. In DNA, the CDR3 is TGTGCCAGCTCACCGACCCAGGGTACGTGGACAGATACGCAGTATTTT. It encodes CASSPTQGTWTDTQYF.

This clone was seen only a few times. This chain uses TRBV10-1 with TRBJ1-2, with D unclear. CDR3 length: 13 residues. The germline V and J ends were trimmed by 4 bases and 2 bases, with 8 bases remaining between them. CDR1 is WNHNN, CDR2 SYGVQD, per germline (reference sequence). The CDR3 loop reads CASSAQTNYGYTF. The CDR3 nucleotides read TGCGCCAGCAGTGCACAGACAAACTATGGCTACACCTTC.

The gene calls are TRBV7-9 and TRBJ2-7; maybe TRBD2 (6 bases). The germline gives CDR1 SEHNR, CDR2 FQNEAQ (reference sequence). This CDR3 contains 18 residues. V was shortened by 5 bases and J by 3 bases, with 26 bases between the two germline ends. CDR3 region: CASSKLPPGTQAFYEQYF. The CDR3 nucleotides read TGTGCCAGCAGCAAACTTCCGCCCGGGACTCAAGCATTCTACGAGCAGTACTTC.

V usage is TRBV11-2 and J usage is TRBJ2-2, with TRBD1 matching over 8 bases. CDR3 length: 16 residues. Germline V gene data show CDR1 as SGHAT and CDR2 as FQNNGV. Unmatched junction bases numbered 8, after V lost 6 bases and J lost 2 bases. CDR3 protein: CASSSYTGGNTGELFF. The CDR3 DNA sequence: TGTGCCAGCAGTTCTTATACAGGGGGTAACACCGGGGAGCTGTTTTTT.

V is TRBV5-1 and J is TRBJ2-3, with D perhaps assigned TRBD1 or TRBD2 (7 bases each). V lost 1 base to trimming and J lost 6 bases, with 15 bases between them. The CDR3 totals 15 residues. The germline CDR1 and CDR2 sequences are SGHRS and YFSETQ. The CDR3 reads CASSLRSQGGDTQYF. CDR3 in DNA: TGCGCCAGCAGCTTGCGGTCCCAGGGGGGGGATACGCAGTATTTT.

The rearrangement links TRBV4-3 to TRBJ2-2, with TRBD2 as a possible D gene (6 bases). CDR3 length equals 15 residues. Trimming took off 2 bases at V and 7 bases at J, with 14 bases between the two ends. Per germline, CDR1 LGHNA and CDR2 YSLEER. This CDR3 is CASSQSGGKVGELFF. The CDR3 coding sequence is TGCGCCAGCAGCCAATCTGGCGGGAAAGTCGGGGAGCTGTTTTTT.

This chain joins TRBV6-5 and TRBJ2-7; 8 bases are a match to TRBD1. From germline, CDR1 is MNHEY and CDR2 SVGAGI. The junction had 3 bases not matched to a gene; V was cut back by 1 base and J by 4 bases. The CDR3 is made up of 14 amino acids. CDR3 DNA: TGTGCCAGCAGTTACTGGCAGGGGGCTTACGAGCAGTACTTC. Translation gives CASSYWQGAYEQYF.

DNA for the CDR3: TGTGCCAGCAGCGCAGGGGACTCCCCCTACGAGCAGTACTTC. Encoded protein: CASSAGDSPYEQYF. This chain joins TRBV7-6 and TRBJ2-7; D assignment may be TRBD1 or TRBD2 (6 bases each). The CDR3 contains 14 residues. Trimming pared 5 bases from V and 2 bases from J, leaving 13 bases between. CDR1 is SGHVS, CDR2 FNYEAQ, per germline.

V usage is TRBV18 and J usage is TRBJ2-6, with unresolved D. Germline loops: CDR1 KGHSH, CDR2 LQKENI. Trimming removed 8 bases at V and 0 bases at J, with 8 bases between. The CDR3 loop spans 14 amino acids. The CDR3 nucleotides read TGTGCCAGCAAATATAACTCTGGGGCCAACGTCCTGACTTTC. Its translation: CASKYNSGANVLTF.

The chain recombines TRBV9 with TRBJ2-2; the D gene is possibly TRBD2 (5 bases). Deletions cut 4 bases from V and 5 bases from J, with 12 bases between. The CDR3 spans 14 residues. Germline V gives CDR1 SGDLS, CDR2 YYNGEE. The CDR3 here is CASSPGSKTGELFF. CDR3 DNA sequence: TGTGCCAGCAGCCCGGGGTCTAAAACCGGGGAGCTGTTTTTT.

This chain links TRBV5-5 with TRBJ2-1; no clear D gene. V lost 0 bases and J 5 bases, leaving 18 bases between the germline ends. The germline gives CDR1 SGHKS, CDR2 YYEKEE (reference sequence). This CDR3 has 17 residues. This chain's CDR3 is CASSLALRTATNNEQFF. The CDR3 DNA reads as TGTGCCAGCAGCTTGGCGTTGAGGACCGCGACGAACAATGAGCAGTTCTTC.

This chain connects TRBV18 to TRBJ2-2; no definite D call. The CDR3 length is 16 residues. The V gene's germline CDR1 is KGHSH and CDR2 LQKENI. V was pared by 5 bases and J by 0 bases, with 13 bases between. The CDR3 reads CASSALRLSNTGELFF. DNA for the CDR3: TGTGCCAGCTCAGCGTTACGCCTATCGAACACCGGGGAGCTGTTTTTT.

The chain couples TRBV6-5 to TRBJ2-7; 8 bases fit TRBD2. V shed 0 bases and J 4 bases; nucleotides not matched to a gene: 5. The CDR3 spans 15 residues. Germline-derived CDR1 and CDR2 are MNHEY and SVGAGI. The CDR3 loop is CASSYSVAGIYEQYF. The CDR3 coding sequence is TGTGCCAGCAGTTACTCTGTAGCGGGAATATACGAGCAGTACTTC.

The chain employs TRBV27 and TRBJ2-1, with D perhaps TRBD1 (6 bases). The CDR3 is 18 amino acids. The germline V gene encodes CDR1 MNHEY and CDR2 SMNVEV (reference sequence). Trimming removed 3 bases from V and 5 bases from J, with 23 bases in between. The CDR3 DNA reads as TGTGCCAGCAGTTTGGGGACACAGCTAGTACGTTTTCACAATGAGCAGTTCTTC. Protein sequence: CASSLGTQLVRFHNEQFF.

The V call is TRBV18, the J call TRBJ1-1, with TRBD1 matching over 7 bases. The V segment lost 4 bases and the J segment 3 bases; nucleotides outside the gene matches: 8. The germline gives CDR1 KGHSH, CDR2 LQKENI. This CDR3 has 15 residues. The CDR3 region has the DNA TGTGCCAGCTCACTTTGGACAGGTAGGGACACTGAAGCTTTCTTT. This codes for CASSLWTGRDTEAFF.

V is TRBV7-6 and J is TRBJ2-5; 10 bases line up with TRBD2. Unmatched junction bases numbered 4, after V lost 5 bases and J lost 4 bases. The CDR3 extends over 14 amino acids. From germline, CDR1 is SGHVS and CDR2 FNYEAQ. CDR3 amino acids: CASSPRLAGETQYF. The CDR3 nucleotides are TGTGCCAGCAGCCCTAGACTAGCGGGAGAGACCCAGTACTTC.

V gene TRBV18 combines with J gene TRBJ2-7, with 8 bases matching TRBD1. Looked up from germline, CDR1 is KGHSH and CDR2 is LQKENI. J was trimmed by 3 bases and V by 6 bases; bases with no gene match: 13. The CDR3 sequence is 16 residues long. For the CDR3, the DNA is TGTGCCAGCTCGCTGACAGGGGCGCCTGAATTCTACGAGCAGTACTTC. This encodes CASSLTGAPEFYEQYF.

The chain recombines TRBV28 with TRBJ1-1; D might be TRBD1 (5 bases). The length of the CDR3 is 15 residues. Trimming shortened V by 4 bases and J by 5 bases, and 17 bases separated the two germline ends. Germline CDR1 is MDHEN and CDR2 is SYDVKM. The CDR3 sequence is CASSSAGLRRTEAFF. Written as DNA, the CDR3 is TGTGCCAGCAGTTCGGCAGGGTTGAGGCGGACTGAAGCTTTCTTT.

This chain uses TRBV4-1 with TRBJ2-7; no clear D. V gave up 0 bases and J gave up 0 bases, with 9 bases separating them. The CDR3 length is 15 residues. CDR1 is MGHRA, CDR2 YSYEKL, per germline. CDR3 sequence reads: CASSQERVSSYEQYF. CDR3 coding DNA: TGCGCCAGCAGCCAAGAACGGGTGAGCTCCTACGAGCAGTACTTC.

The chain uses TRBV7-9 and TRBJ1-1; 7 nucleotides line up with TRBD1. This CDR3 has 17 residues. J was trimmed by 5 bases and V by 1 base; bases with no gene match: 13. Germline CDR1 is SEHNR and CDR2 is FQNEAQ (reference sequence). CDR3 DNA sequence: TGTGCCAGCAGCTTAGGATTTCGAGGGGGCGTAGGAACTGAAGCTTTCTTT. Amino acids: CASSLGFRGGVGTEAFF.

The V gene is TRBV2, the J gene TRBJ1-1; D unclear. The CDR3 spans 13 residues. Germline V gives CDR1 SNHLY, CDR2 FYNNEI. Deletions cut 2 bases from V and 1 base from J, with 5 bases between. The CDR3 sequence: CASSESENTEAFF. The DNA for the CDR3 is TGTGCCAGCAGTGAATCGGAGAACACTGAAGCTTTCTTT.